A selection of T cell receptor beta chains follows, all from one sample in a study of blood T cell repertoires in COVID-19. Repertoires were generated with immunoSEQ multiplex PCR, while TCRdb's copy carries only in-frame clones and drops some. The sample lists under 250,000 clones; 70% to 90% were seen once. Material: peripheral blood. All receptors come from a man aged 45-60 years with COVID-19, enrolled during active disease. The conserved cysteine and the conserved F or W are not part of the CDR3 here. Expanded clones are given a class, and other clones once, few, many or no size at all.

J gene,V gene,clone size,CDR3 protein
TRBJ2-3,TRBV5-1,.,ASSWAGTLDTQY
TRBJ2-7,TRBV5-8,.,ASSLVHGTRIYEQY
TRBJ1-4,TRBV5-1,.,ASRGGGNEKLF
TRBJ2-3,TRBV5-8,once,ASLVRGGPTDTQY
TRBJ2-5,TRBV7-7,.,ASSLGLQGVGETQY
TRBJ1-2,TRBV6-6,.,ASSPRGNYGYT
TRBJ2-4,TRBV18,.,ASSPPIPNIQY
TRBJ2-2,TRBV28,.,ASRAGTGRTGELF
TRBJ1-1,TRBV5-1,.,ASSETVVNTEAF
TRBJ2-7,TRBV9,.,ASSVGDTSYEQY
TRBJ1-2,TRBV6-5,few,ASSQITGGYGYT
TRBJ2-7,TRBV27,.,ASSLGHQLSYEQY
TRBJ1-1,TRBV6-6,.,ASSFRDTWNTEAF
TRBJ2-7,TRBV30,.,AWSSGTGAYEQY
TRBJ2-7,TRBV19,.,ASSIGIGQYEQY
TRBJ1-5,TRBV27,.,ASGTVLGNQPQH
TRBJ1-2,TRBV30,.,AWTREYGYT
TRBJ1-4,TRBV7-9,.,ASSFQQGLIGEKLF
TRBJ1-1,TRBV19,.,ASSIGQGIRTEAF
TRBJ2-7,TRBV19,.,ASSIAGGSYEQY
TRBJ2-7,TRBV7-9,.,ASSPIMIDRKTYEQY
TRBJ1-6,TRBV30,few,AWSQEAFNSPLH
TRBJ1-1,TRBV11-2,.,ASSPGQVGVTEAF
TRBJ1-4,TRBV5-1,.,ASSRRATNEKLF
TRBJ1-1,TRBV4-3,.,ASSQTMGQRAF
TRBJ2-7,TRBV7-9,.,ASSLTTGTYEQY
TRBJ2-7,TRBV7-8,.,ASSPLTSGSGGEQY
TRBJ2-1,TRBV27,.,ASSWTGGKRDEQF
TRBJ1-1,TRBV18,.,ASSPAGADTEAF
TRBJ2-5,TRBV7-2,.,ASSPGGGAETQY
TRBJ2-7,TRBV18,once,ASSPLAGAHEQY
TRBJ2-6,TRBV11-2,once,ASSVQGSGANVLT
TRBJ2-5,TRBV6-5,.,ASSQTGGFETQY
TRBJ2-3,TRBV15,.,ATSRSKRGGGTDTQY
TRBJ1-4,TRBV3-1/TRBV3-2,.,ASSAPGGANEKLF
TRBJ1-5,TRBV29-1,few,SVGGPNQPQH
TRBJ1-1,TRBV21-1,.,ASSPRDRENTEAF
TRBJ2-7,TRBV7-9,.,ASSPARGFHEQY
TRBJ1-4,TRBV12-3/TRBV12-4,.,ASTGVNEKLF
TRBJ1-2,TRBV28,few,ASIQDRGDGYT
TRBJ1-1,TRBV27,.,ASTSGSLEAF
TRBJ2-7,TRBV18,.,ASSPPGLLNYEQY
TRBJ2-3,TRBV5-1,.,ASSAAMAGGTDTQY
TRBJ2-1,TRBV10-3,.,AIRGERGLVNEQF
TRBJ2-7,TRBV9,.,ASSVAGQGERAYEQY
TRBJ1-2,TRBV2,few,ASSPTGSYGYT
TRBJ1-4,TRBV4-1,once,ASSQSGAMAEKLF
TRBJ2-2,TRBV7-9,.,ASSLRIGRGQVGELF
TRBJ2-2,TRBV7-9,.,ASSPHSGQPGELF
TRBJ2-2,TRBV2,once,ASSDWVAANTGELF
TRBJ2-3,TRBV19,once,ASSIAGGTDTQY
TRBJ2-2,TRBV5-1,.,ASSLGGGRNTGELF